This TCR beta chain comes out of a study of shared clonotypes between healthy human individuals. CDR3 size: 18 residues. Germline lookup yields CDR1 MNHGY and CDR2 SVAAGI. The ends lost 3 bases at V and 6 bases at J; junction bases unmatched: 14. Sequencing was performed with immunoSEQ multiplex PCR; in TCRdb, only in-frame clones are kept and a portion is missing. The data contain 1 million to 1.2 million clones, approximately 75% of them singletons. Input material: memory CD4+ T cells from PBMCs. As for subset: CD45RA-negative fraction. The sequence was obtained from a man aged 18 to 29 in good health. Some clones in this sample may be carry-over from other donors' samples. The V gene is TRBV6-9, the J gene TRBJ2-7, with 13 positions matching TRBD2. The CDR3 spells CASSYYGLAGVLSVEQYF. Here the CDR3 DNA reads TGTGCCAGCAGTTACTACGGACTAGCGGGAGTTCTGTCCGTCGAGCAGTACTTC.